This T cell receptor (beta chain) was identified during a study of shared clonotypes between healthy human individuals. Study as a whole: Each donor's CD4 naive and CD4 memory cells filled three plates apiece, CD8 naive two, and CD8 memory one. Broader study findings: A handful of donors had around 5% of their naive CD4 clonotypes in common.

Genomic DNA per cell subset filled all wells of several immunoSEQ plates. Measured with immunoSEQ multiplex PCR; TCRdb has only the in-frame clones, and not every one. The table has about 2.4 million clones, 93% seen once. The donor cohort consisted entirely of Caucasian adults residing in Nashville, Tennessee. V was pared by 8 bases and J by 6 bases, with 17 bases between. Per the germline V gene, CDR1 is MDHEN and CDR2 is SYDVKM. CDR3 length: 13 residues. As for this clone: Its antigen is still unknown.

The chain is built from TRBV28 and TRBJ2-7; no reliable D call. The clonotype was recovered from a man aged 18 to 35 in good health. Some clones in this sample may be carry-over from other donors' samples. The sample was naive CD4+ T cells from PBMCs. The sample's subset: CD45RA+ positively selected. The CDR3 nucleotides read TGTGCCAGCGTTGCCCCCCCACTTTCCGAGCAGTACTTC. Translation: CASVAPPLSEQYF.